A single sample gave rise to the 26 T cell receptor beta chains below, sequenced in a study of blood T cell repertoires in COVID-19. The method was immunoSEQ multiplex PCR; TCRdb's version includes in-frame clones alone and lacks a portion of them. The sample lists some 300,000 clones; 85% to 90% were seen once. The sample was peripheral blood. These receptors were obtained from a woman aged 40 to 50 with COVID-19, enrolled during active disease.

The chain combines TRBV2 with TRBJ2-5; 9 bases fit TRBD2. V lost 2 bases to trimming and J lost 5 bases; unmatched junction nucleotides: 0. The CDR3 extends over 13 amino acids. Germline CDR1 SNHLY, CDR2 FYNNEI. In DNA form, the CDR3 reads TGTGCCAGCAGTGAACTAGCGGGGGAGACCCAGTACTTC. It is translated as CASSELAGETQYF.

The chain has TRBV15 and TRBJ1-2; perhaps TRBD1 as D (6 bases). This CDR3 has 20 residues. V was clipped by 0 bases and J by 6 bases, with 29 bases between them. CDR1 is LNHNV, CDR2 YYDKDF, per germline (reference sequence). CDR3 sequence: CATSRDEGGGSPVADHGYTF. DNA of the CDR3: TGTGCCACCAGCAGAGACGAGGGGGGGGGCTCCCCGGTGGCTGACCATGGCTACACCTTC.

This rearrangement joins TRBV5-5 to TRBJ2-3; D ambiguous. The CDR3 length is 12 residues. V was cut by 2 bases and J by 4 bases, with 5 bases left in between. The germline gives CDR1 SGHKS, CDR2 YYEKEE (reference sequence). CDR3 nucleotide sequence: TGTGCCAGCAGCTTATCAGCAGATACGCAGTATTTT. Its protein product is CASSLSADTQYF.

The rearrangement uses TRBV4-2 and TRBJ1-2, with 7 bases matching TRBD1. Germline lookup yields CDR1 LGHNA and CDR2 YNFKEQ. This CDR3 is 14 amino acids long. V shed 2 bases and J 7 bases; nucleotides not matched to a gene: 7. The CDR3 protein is CASSQLTGEGGYTF. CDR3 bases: TGTGCCAGCAGCCAACTAACAGGGGAAGGTGGCTACACCTTC.

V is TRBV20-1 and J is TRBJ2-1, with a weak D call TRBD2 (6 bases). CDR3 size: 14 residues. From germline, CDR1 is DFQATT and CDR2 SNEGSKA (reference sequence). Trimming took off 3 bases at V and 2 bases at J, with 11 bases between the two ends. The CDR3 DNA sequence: TGCAGTGCTAGTACCGGGGGTCCCTACAATGAGCAGTTCTTC. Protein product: CSASTGGPYNEQFF.

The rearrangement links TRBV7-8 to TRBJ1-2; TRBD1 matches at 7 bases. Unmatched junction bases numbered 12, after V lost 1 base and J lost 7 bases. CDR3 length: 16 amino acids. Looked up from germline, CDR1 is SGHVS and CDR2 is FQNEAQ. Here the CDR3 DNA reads TGTGCCAGCAGCTTAGTTCGCGACAGGGCGGAAACTGGCTACACCTTC. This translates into CASSLVRDRAETGYTF.

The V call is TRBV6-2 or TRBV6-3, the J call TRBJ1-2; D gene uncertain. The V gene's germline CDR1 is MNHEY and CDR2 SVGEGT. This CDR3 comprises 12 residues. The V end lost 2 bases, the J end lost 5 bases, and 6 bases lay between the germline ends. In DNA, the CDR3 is TGTGCCAGCAGTTACCTCAGTTATGGCTACACCTTC. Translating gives CASSYLSYGYTF.

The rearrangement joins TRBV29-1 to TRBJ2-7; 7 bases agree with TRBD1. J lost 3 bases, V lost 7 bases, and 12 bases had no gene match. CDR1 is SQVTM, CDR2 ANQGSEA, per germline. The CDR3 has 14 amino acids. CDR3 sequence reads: CSAARQGPLYEQYF. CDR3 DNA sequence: TGCAGCGCCGCAAGACAGGGCCCACTCTACGAGCAGTACTTC.

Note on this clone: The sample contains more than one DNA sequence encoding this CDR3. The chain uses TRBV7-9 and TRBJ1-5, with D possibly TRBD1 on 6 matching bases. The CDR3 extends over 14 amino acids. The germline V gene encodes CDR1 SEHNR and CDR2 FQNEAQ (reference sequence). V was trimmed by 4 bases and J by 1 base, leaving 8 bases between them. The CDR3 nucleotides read TGTGCCAGCAGCTCTACAGGGAGCAATCAGCCCCAGCATTTT. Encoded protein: CASSSTGSNQPQHF.

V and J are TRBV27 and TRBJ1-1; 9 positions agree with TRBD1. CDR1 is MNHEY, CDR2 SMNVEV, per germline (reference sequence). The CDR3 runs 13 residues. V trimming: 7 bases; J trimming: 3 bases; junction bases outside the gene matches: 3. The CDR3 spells CASNRDRDTEAFF. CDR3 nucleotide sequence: TGTGCCAGCAACCGGGACAGGGACACTGAAGCTTTCTTT.

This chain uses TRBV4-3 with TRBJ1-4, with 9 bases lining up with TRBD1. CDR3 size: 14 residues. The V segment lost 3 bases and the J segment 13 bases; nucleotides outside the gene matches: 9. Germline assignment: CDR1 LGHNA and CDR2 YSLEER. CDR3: CASSQYRGQGVLFF. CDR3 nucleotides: TGCGCCAGCAGCCAGTACAGGGGGCAGGGGGTACTGTTTTTT.

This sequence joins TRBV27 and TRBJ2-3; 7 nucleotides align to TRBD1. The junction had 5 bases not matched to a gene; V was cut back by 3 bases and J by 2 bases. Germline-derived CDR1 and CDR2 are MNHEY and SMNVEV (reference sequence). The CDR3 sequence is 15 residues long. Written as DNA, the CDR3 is TGTGCCAGCAGTTTTAAGGACAGGTCCACAGATACGCAGTATTTT. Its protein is CASSFKDRSTDTQYF.

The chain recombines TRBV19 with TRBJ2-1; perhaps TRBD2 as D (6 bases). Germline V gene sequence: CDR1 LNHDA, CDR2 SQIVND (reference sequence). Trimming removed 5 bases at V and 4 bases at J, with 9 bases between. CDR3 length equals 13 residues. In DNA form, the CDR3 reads TGTGCCAGTAGTCCCCGGGGGTACAATGAGCAGTTCTTC. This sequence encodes CASSPRGYNEQFF.

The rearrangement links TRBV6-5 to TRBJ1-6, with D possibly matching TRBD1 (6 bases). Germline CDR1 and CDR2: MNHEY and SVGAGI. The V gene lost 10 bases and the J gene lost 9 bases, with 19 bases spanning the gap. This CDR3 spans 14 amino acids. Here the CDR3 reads CATHPGQISSPLHF. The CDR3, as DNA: TGTGCCACCCACCCCGGACAGATCTCTTCACCCCTCCACTTT.

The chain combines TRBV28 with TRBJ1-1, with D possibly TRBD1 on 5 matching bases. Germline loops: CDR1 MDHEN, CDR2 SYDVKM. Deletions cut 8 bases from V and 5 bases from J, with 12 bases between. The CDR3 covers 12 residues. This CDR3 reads CASAGPTTEAFF. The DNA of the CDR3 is TGTGCCAGCGCGGGACCCACAACTGAAGCTTTCTTT.

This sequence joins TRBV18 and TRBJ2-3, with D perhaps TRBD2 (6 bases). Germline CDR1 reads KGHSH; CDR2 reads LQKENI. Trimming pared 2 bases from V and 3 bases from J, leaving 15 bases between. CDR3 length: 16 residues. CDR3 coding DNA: TGTGCCAGCTCACCATTTGGAGGGAGCGGTACAGATACGCAGTATTTT. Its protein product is CASSPFGGSGTDTQYF.

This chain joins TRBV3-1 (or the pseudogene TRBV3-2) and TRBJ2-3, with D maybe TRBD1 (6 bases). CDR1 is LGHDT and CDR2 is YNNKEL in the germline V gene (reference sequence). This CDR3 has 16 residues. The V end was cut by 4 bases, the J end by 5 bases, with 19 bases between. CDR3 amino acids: CASSPRTPRGGDTQYF. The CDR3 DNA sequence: TGTGCCAGCAGCCCAAGAACCCCTAGAGGGGGAGATACGCAGTATTTT.

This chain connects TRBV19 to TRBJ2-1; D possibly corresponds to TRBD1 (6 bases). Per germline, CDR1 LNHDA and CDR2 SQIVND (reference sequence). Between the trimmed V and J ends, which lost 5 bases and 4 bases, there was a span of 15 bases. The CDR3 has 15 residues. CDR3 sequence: CASSAPGTPYNEQFF. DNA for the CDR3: TGTGCCAGTAGTGCGCCGGGGACACCATACAATGAGCAGTTCTTC.

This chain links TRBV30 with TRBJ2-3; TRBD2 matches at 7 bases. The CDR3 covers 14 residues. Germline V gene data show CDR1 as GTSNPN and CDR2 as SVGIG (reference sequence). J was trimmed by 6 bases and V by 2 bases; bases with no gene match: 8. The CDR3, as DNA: TGTGCCTGGAGTCTTCGGGGGGTTTCGGATACGCAGTATTTT. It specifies CAWSLRGVSDTQYF.

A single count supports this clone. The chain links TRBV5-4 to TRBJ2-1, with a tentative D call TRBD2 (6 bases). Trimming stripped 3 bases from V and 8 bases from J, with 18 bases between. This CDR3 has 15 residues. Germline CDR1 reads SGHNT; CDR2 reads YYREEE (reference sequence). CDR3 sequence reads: CASSSHGGSSYEQFF. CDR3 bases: TGTGCCAGCAGCTCGCACGGGGGTAGTAGCTATGAGCAGTTCTTC.

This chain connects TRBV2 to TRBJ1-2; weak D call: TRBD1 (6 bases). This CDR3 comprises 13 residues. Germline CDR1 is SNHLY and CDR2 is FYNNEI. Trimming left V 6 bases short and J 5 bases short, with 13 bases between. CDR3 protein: CASRRGGLYGYTF. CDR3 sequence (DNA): TGTGCCAGCAGGAGGGGGGGGCTGTATGGCTACACCTTC.

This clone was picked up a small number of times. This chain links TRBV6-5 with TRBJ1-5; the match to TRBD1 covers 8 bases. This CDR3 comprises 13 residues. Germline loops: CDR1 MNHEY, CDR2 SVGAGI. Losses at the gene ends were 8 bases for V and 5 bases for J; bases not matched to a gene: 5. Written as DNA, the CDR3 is TGTGCCAGCGGGGACAGGACACATCAGCCCCAGCATTTT. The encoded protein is CASGDRTHQPQHF.

The CDR3 region has the DNA TGTGCCGGGGACAGGGGTGGAAGCAATCAGCCCCAGCATTTT. This gives the protein CAGDRGGSNQPQHF. V gene TRBV28 combines with J gene TRBJ1-5; TRBD1 matches 10 bases. Germline values: CDR1 MDHEN, CDR2 SYDVKM. CDR3 length equals 14 residues. The J segment lost 1 base and the V segment lost 11 bases, leaving 5 bases of the junction unmatched. The whole variable domain, filled in from reference TRBV28 and TRBJ1-5, reads DVKVTQSSRYLVKRTGEKVFLECVQDMDHENMFWYRQDPGLGLRLIYFSYDVKMKEKGDIPEGYSVSREKKERFSLILESASTNQTSMYLCAGDRGGSNQPQHFGDGTRLSIL.

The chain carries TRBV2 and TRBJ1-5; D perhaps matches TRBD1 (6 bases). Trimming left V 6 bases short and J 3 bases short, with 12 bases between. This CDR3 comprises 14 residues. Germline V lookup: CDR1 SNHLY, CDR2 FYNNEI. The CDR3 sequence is CASSTDSPNQPQHF. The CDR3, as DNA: TGTGCCAGCAGCACGGACAGCCCCAATCAGCCCCAGCATTTT. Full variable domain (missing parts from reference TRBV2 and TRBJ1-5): EPEVTQTPSHQVTQMGQEVILRCVPISNHLYFYWYRQILGQKVEFLVSFYNNEISEKSEIFDDQFSVERPDGSNFTLKIRSTKLEDSAMYFCASSTDSPNQPQHFGDGTRLSIL.

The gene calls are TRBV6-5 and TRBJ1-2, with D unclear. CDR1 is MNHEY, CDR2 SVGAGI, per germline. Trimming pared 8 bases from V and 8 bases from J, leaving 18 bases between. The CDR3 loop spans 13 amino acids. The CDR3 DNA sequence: TGTGCCAGCGCGCAGGTTCTTACTTGGGGCTACACCTTC. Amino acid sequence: CASAQVLTWGYTF.

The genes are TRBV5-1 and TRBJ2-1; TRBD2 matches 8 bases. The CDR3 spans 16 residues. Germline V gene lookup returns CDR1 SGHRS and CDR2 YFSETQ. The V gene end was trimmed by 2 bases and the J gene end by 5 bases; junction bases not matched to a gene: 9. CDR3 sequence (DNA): TGCGCCAGCAGCTTTAGTTTGGCGGGAGGCGACAATGAGCAGTTCTTC. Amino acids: CASSFSLAGGDNEQFF.